This T cell receptor beta chain stems from a study of CD8+CD57+ T cells in acquired aplastic anemia. The study profiled TCR beta VDJ and CDR3 using genomic DNA as template. TCRdb reprocessed the reads with MiXCR, giving one entry per CDR3 protein. The data contain 200,000 or so distinct CDR3 sequences, 64% of them singletons. The CDR3 is 15 amino acids. Deletions cut 6 bases from V and 1 base from J, with 13 bases between. Looked up from germline, CDR1 is DFQATT and CDR2 is SNEGSKA (reference sequence). Sequenced: sorted CD4+, CD8+, or CD8+CD57+ T cells (not recorded which) from PBMCs. This TCR was recovered from a human donor with severe aplastic anemia or a healthy control (not recorded which). The J gene is TRBJ1-6, the V gene TRBV20-1, with D possibly TRBD1 on 5 matching bases. The DNA of the CDR3 is TGCAGTGCCTCCCGGGGCGCGTCCTATAATTCACCCCTCCACTTT. It specifies CSASRGASYNSPLHF.